This passage covers 9 T cell receptor beta chains from one sample sequenced in a study of Graves' ophthalmopathy and Graves' hyperthyroidism. Amplified TCR beta CDR3 regions were obtained using RNA transcripts as template. First-round RT-PCR employed HTBI primers, with a second-round multiplex PCR after it. One entry per CDR3 protein results from TCRdb running MiXCR on the multiplex PCR reads. The data contain over 650,000 distinct CDR3 sequences, under 50% of them singletons. The material sequenced was peripheral blood. These receptors all come from an adult man with Graves' ophthalmopathy.

On this clonotype itself: This could be a read error, since a much larger clone is one nucleotide away. The V call is TRBV6-5, the J call TRBJ1-6, with TRBD1 as a possible D gene (6 bases). CDR3 length: 14 residues. V gave up 7 bases and J gave up 11 bases, with 18 bases separating them. CDR1 and CDR2 from the germline V gene are MNHEY and SVGAGI. This CDR3 reads CASTLLQGNPPLHF. For the CDR3, the DNA is TGTGCCAGCACCCTACTACAGGGAAATCCACCCCTCCACTTT.

The V gene is TRBV2, the J gene TRBJ1-5, with TRBD1 as a possible D gene (5 bases). The CDR3 runs to 10 residues. Germline CDR1 and CDR2: SNHLY and FYNNEI. The CDR3 is CARWDQPQHF. The CDR3 nucleotides read TGTGCTAGGTGGGACCAGCCCCAGCATTTT.

The chain has TRBV2 and TRBJ2-2; TRBD2 matches 8 bases. Unmatched junction bases numbered 11, after V lost 11 bases and J lost 6 bases. From germline, CDR1 is SNHLY and CDR2 FYNNEI. The CDR3 is 14 residues long. The CDR3 region has the DNA TGTGCCGGAAAGTACGGGGGGGCGCCCGGGGAGCTGTTTTTT. This sequence encodes CAGKYGGAPGELFF.

The V call is TRBV7-9, the J call TRBJ2-6; D may be TRBD2 (6 bases). V lost 5 bases and J 0 bases, leaving 14 bases between the germline ends. CDR3 length: 17 amino acids. The V gene's germline CDR1 is SEHNR and CDR2 FQNEAQ (reference sequence). CDR3 DNA sequence: TGTGCCAGCAGCCCCGGGGGTAGTATCTCTGGGGCCAACGTCCTGACTTTC. This encodes CASSPGGSISGANVLTF.

With respect to this clonotype: A much larger clone sits a single nucleotide away, making a read error possible. The chain couples TRBV11-1 to TRBJ1-2; possible D gene TRBD1, 6 bases. Germline values: CDR1 SGHAT, CDR2 FQDESV (reference sequence). This CDR3 contains 16 residues. V lost 7 bases, J lost 4 bases, and 22 bases lay in between. Here the CDR3 reads CASTKGADRQGYGYTF. CDR3 in DNA: TGTGCCAGCACCAAAGGGGCCGACAGGCAGGGCTATGGCTACACCTTC.

The gene calls are TRBV7-2 and TRBJ2-6; no definite D call. CDR3 length: 15 residues. The germline V gene has CDR1 SGHTA and CDR2 FQGNSA. Trimming took off 1 base at V and 7 bases at J, with 11 bases between the two ends. The CDR3 protein is CASSLVTAGANVLTF. In DNA form, the CDR3 reads TGTGCCAGCAGCTTAGTGACGGCCGGCGCCAACGTCCTGACTTTC. The whole variable domain, filled in from reference TRBV7-2 and TRBJ2-6, reads GAGVSQSPSNKVTEKGKDVELRCDPISGHTALYWYRQSLGQGLEFLIYFQGNSAPDKSGLPSDRFSAERTGGSVSTLTIQRTQQEDSAVYLCASSLVTAGANVLTFGAGSRLTVL.

This clonotype was counted between two and nine times. It may be a read error: a sequence one base away is much more abundant. This sequence joins TRBV7-2 and TRBJ1-5; TRBD1 aligns across 7 bases. The junction had 11 bases not matched to a gene; V was cut back by 4 bases and J by 5 bases. Germline-derived CDR1 and CDR2 are SGHTA and FQGNSA. The CDR3 covers 16 residues. The CDR3 is CASSSIPGQSYQPQHF. The DNA for the CDR3 is TGTGCCAGCAGCTCCATACCGGGACAGTCTTATCAGCCCCAGCATTTT.

The chain is built from TRBV5-1 and TRBJ2-7, with D possibly TRBD1 on 6 matching bases. V lost 4 bases and J lost 0, with 11 bases in between. Germline V gene lookup returns CDR1 SGHRS and CDR2 YFSETQ. There are 14 residues in the CDR3. The CDR3 DNA reads TGCGCCAGCAGCCCCGCAGGGGCCTCCTACGAGCAGTACTTC. Translating it yields CASSPAGASYEQYF.

This clonotype was detected ten times or more. The J gene is TRBJ2-5, the V gene TRBV12-3 or TRBV12-4; 7 bases fit TRBD1. The trim removed 5 bases at V and 5 bases at J, leaving 5 bases unmatched. The CDR3 runs to 13 residues. The CDR3 nucleotides are TGTGCCAGCAGTGCCGACAGGGTTGAGACCCAGTACTTC. It yields the protein CASSADRVETQYF.